What follows are 14 T cell receptor beta chains derived from one specimen sequenced in a study of T cells after yellow fever vaccination. TCRdb re-called the 5' RACE reads with MiXCR, one entry per CDR3 protein. Of tens of thousands of distinct CDR3 sequences in the sample, around 7.3% were seen once. The sequenced sample was CD8+ T cells sorted from PBMCs, obtained on the day of the yellow fever booster vaccination. The receptors were sampled from a man aged 30-40 years who received the YFV17D yellow fever vaccine.

At least ten counts were recorded for this clonotype. This sequence joins TRBV12-3 or TRBV12-4 and TRBJ2-1, with 8 bases matching TRBD1. Trimming at V came to 4 bases and at J to 3 bases, leaving 5 bases not matched to a gene. There are 15 residues in the CDR3. The CDR3 sequence is CASSSGTGLYNEQFF. CDR3 in DNA: TGTGCCAGCAGTTCTGGGACAGGTCTCTACAATGAGCAGTTCTTC.

The chain has TRBV4-1 and TRBJ2-3; TRBD2 aligns across 8 bases. The CDR3 extends over 15 amino acids. Germline-derived CDR1 and CDR2 are MGHRA and YSYEKL. The V segment lost 4 bases and the J segment 5 bases; nucleotides outside the gene matches: 8. The CDR3 sequence: CASSPLPGGLDTQYF. The CDR3 coding sequence is TGCGCCAGCAGCCCCTTACCGGGAGGGCTAGATACGCAGTATTTT.

A few counts support this clonotype. The V call is TRBV29-1, the J call TRBJ2-7; 10 nucleotides line up with TRBD2. V was clipped by 2 bases and J by 6 bases; unmatched bases: 13. The germline CDR1 and CDR2 sequences are SQVTM and ANQGSEA. The CDR3 runs 16 residues. The CDR3 DNA follows: TGCAGCGTTGAATTAGCGTCTAGCGGGAGAGGGATCGAGCAGTACTTC. Its translation is CSVELASSGRGIEQYF.

This clonotype has more than one count but fewer than ten. The rearrangement links TRBV27 to TRBJ2-3, with 7 bases identical to TRBD2. Germline assignment: CDR1 MNHEY and CDR2 SMNVEV (reference sequence). Trimming removed 3 bases from V and 6 bases from J; junction bases left unmatched: 6. The CDR3 totals 14 residues. The CDR3 DNA reads TGTGCCAGCAGTTTTGGACTAGTCGGGGATACGCAGTATTTT. This sequence encodes CASSFGLVGDTQYF.

This clonotype was seen many times. V and J are TRBV2 and TRBJ1-2; D perhaps matches TRBD1 (6 bases). Trimming removed 2 bases from V and 5 bases from J, with 21 bases in between. CDR1 is SNHLY and CDR2 is FYNNEI in the germline V gene. CDR3 length: 17 residues. The CDR3 DNA sequence: TGTGCCAGCAGTGAACCCCCCACACGGGGGCAGAGTTATGGCTACACCTTC. It encodes CASSEPPTRGQSYGYTF. Complete variable domain (other parts from reference TRBV2 and TRBJ1-2): EPEVTQTPSHQVTQMGQEVILRCVPISNHLYFYWYRQILGQKVEFLVSFYNNEISEKSEIFDDQFSVERPDGSNFTLKIRSTKLEDSAMYFCASSEPPTRGQSYGYTFGSGTRLTVV.

In its sample, this clonotype was seen a few times. The chain couples TRBV28 to TRBJ1-1, with no clear D. This CDR3 region has 13 residues. V lost 2 bases and J lost 8, with 12 bases in between. Germline V lookup: CDR1 MDHEN, CDR2 SYDVKM. The CDR3 nucleotides are TGTGCCAGCAGTTTAACCCCACCACGCGAAGCTTTCTTT. The encoded protein is CASSLTPPREAFF.

At least ten counts were recorded for this clonotype. The chain employs TRBV28 and TRBJ1-2; D might be TRBD1 (5 bases). Trimming took off 8 bases at V and 7 bases at J, with 20 bases between the two ends. This CDR3 is built from 14 residues. Germline V gene data show CDR1 as MDHEN and CDR2 as SYDVKM. CDR3 region: CASSLLGEWSGYTF. DNA for the CDR3: TGTGCCAGCTCTTTGTTGGGGGAATGGAGTGGCTACACCTTC.

The table lists this clonotype with many counts. CDR3 protein: CASSLGPDGNTEAFF. In DNA form, the CDR3 reads TGTGCCAGCAGCTTAGGCCCCGACGGGAACACTGAAGCTTTCTTT. This chain links TRBV11-2 with TRBJ1-1; D gene ambiguous. The CDR3 has 15 amino acids. V lost 1 base to trimming and J lost 1 base, with 10 bases between them. The germline V gene encodes CDR1 SGHAT and CDR2 FQNNGV.

This clonotype was counted ten times or more. This chain uses TRBV12-3 or TRBV12-4 with TRBJ2-2, with D possibly being TRBD1 (6 bases). The V end was cut by 5 bases, the J end by 6 bases, with 16 bases between. The CDR3 runs 15 residues. Here the CDR3 reads CASSLRTGTSGELFF. CDR3 bases: TGTGCCAGCAGTCTGCGAACAGGGACATCCGGGGAGCTGTTTTTT.

The V gene is TRBV21-1, the J gene TRBJ1-5; the table's D call, TRBD1, was not checked against the DNA. TRBV21-1 is flagged as a pseudogene. The CDR3 has 19 residues. The CDR3 nucleotides read TGTGCCAGCAGCAAAGAAGAAGTGGGCAGCCGGGCGAGCAATCAGCCCCAGCATTTT. Its translation is CASSKEEVGSRASNQPQHF.

This clonotype was counted only a few times. J is TRBJ2-1 and V is TRBV7-2; D is undetermined. This CDR3 is built from 14 residues. Germline-derived CDR1 and CDR2 are SGHTA and FQGNSA. V was shortened by 5 bases and J by 12 bases, with 20 bases between the two germline ends. As DNA, the CDR3 is TGTGCCAGCAGCATTAGCTCTCGGCTTTGGCGGCAGTTCTTC. Translated: CASSISSRLWRQFF.

This clonotype has more than one count but fewer than ten. The chain is built from TRBV11-1 and TRBJ2-7, with 11 bases that match TRBD2. Germline lookup yields CDR1 SGHAT and CDR2 FQDESV (reference sequence). This CDR3 region has 18 residues. With V trimmed by 3 bases and J by 0 bases, 10 bases remained unmatched. This chain's CDR3 is CASSFRTSGSEGSYEQYF. As DNA, the CDR3 is TGTGCCAGCAGCTTCCGTACTAGCGGGAGTGAGGGCTCCTACGAGCAGTACTTC.

This sequence joins TRBV9 and TRBJ1-1, with 10 bases that match TRBD1. The CDR3 runs 12 residues. V lost 5 bases and J lost 11; bases outside the gene matches: 6. The germline CDR1 and CDR2 sequences are SGDLS and YYNGEE. The DNA for the CDR3 is TGTGCCAGCAGTGGGGACAGGGGAGACGCTTTCTTT. It translates to CASSGDRGDAFF.

This clonotype was seen at least ten times. The J gene is TRBJ2-1, the V gene TRBV14, with D unclear. Trimming took off 0 bases at V and 8 bases at J, with 8 bases between the two ends. The germline V gene has CDR1 SGHDN and CDR2 FVKESK. This CDR3 contains 13 residues. CDR3 DNA sequence: TGTGCCAGCAGCCAAGAGCTGTTGGATGAGCAGTTCTTC. It yields the protein CASSQELLDEQFF.